This T cell receptor (beta chain) was profiled in a study of monozygotic twins with cystic fibrosis. Study-level background: With about 15 PCR cycles, barcoded libraries came from 2.5 to 3.5 micrograms of fragmented DNA. Whole-study results and caveats: Shared CDR3 numbers were not associated with age, concordance or severity. Nucleotide-identical clonotype sharing was significantly higher within monozygotic CF twin pairs than between unrelated CF individuals. Low clonality (median 0.0095) suggested a mostly naive repertoire.

As for this clone: Its antigen remains unknown.

The repertoire was sequenced with immunoSEQ multiplex PCR; TCRdb's copy has only in-frame clones and lacks some. The sample gives a few thousand clones, roughly 96% of which show up once; around 3% is in the top ten. Germline CDR1 reads MNHEY; CDR2 reads SVGAGI. The germline V and J ends were trimmed by 9 bases and 5 bases, with 7 bases remaining between them. This CDR3 is built from 11 residues. This TCR derives from a boy aged 2 to 10 with cystic fibrosis. The sample comprised blood. V is TRBV6-5 and J is TRBJ2-2; D is perhaps TRBD1 (5 bases). In DNA, the CDR3 is TGTGCCAGTCAGGGTACCGGGGAGCTGTTTTTT. Residues: CASQGTGELFF.